This T cell receptor (beta chain) was recovered during a study of regulatory T cells in long-lasting Graves disease. Assembly of TCR beta libraries relied on iRepertoire HTBI primers together with Arm-PCR of CDR3 regions. MiXCR, applied by TCRdb to the multiplex PCR reads, yields one record per CDR3 protein. The sample carries 350,000 to 550,000 distinct CDR3 sequences, around 14% recorded once. Whole-study results and caveats: Study of thyroid tissue was not done, with only peripheral blood studied.

There are 15 residues in the CDR3. The germline V gene encodes CDR1 SGHRS and CDR2 YFSETQ. V dropped 4 bases and J dropped 2 bases, with 14 bases sitting between them. Time point described: newly diagnosed GD, antithyroid drugs for less than 3 months. RNA from PBMCs was the source of the TCR library. Patients were from an endocrinology department in Xi'an, China. This clonotype was counted many times. Its antigen remains unidentified. This sample also appeared in a second study, on T cells in Graves' hyperthyroidism and ophthalmopathy. That investigation notes: During a first-round RT-PCR of the TCR CDR3, the HTBI primer set was used. Blood also showed most of the thyroid clonotypes that were expanded above 0.001.

The TCR comes from a woman in her thirties with Graves disease. The specimen was peripheral blood mononuclear cells (PBMCs), collected at new diagnosis, from a patient treated with antithyroid drugs. The chain recombines TRBV5-1 with TRBJ2-3; a possible D gene is TRBD1 (6 bases). CDR3 loop: CASSATGHNTDTQYF. CDR3 nucleotide sequence: TGCGCCAGCAGCGCGACGGGACATAACACAGATACGCAGTATTTT.